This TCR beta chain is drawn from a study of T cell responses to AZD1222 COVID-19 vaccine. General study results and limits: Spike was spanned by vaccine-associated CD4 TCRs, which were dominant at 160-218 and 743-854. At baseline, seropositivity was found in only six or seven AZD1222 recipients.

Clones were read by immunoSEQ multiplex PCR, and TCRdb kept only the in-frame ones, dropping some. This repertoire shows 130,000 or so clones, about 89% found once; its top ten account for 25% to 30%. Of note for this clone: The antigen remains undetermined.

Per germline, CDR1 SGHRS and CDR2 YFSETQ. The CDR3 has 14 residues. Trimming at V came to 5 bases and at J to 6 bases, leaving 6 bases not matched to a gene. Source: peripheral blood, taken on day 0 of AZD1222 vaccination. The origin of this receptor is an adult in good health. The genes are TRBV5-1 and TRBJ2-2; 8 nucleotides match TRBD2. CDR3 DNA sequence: TGCGCCAGCAGGGCCGGGACTAGTGCCGGGGAGCTGTTTTTT. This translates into CASRAGTSAGELFF. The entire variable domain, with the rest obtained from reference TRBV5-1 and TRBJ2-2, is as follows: KAGVTQTPRYLIKTRGQQVTLSCSPISGHRSVSWYQQTPGQGLQFLFEYFSETQRNKGNFPGRFSGRQFSNSRSEMNVSTLELGDSALYLCASRAGTSAGELFFGEGSRLTVL.